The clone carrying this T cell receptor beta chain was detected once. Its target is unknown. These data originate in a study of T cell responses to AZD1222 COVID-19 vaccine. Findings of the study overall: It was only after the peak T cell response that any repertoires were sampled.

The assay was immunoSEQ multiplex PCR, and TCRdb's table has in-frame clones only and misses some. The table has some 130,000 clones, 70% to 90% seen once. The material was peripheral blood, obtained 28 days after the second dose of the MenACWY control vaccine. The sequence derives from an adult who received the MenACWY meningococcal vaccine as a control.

CDR3 sequence reads: CASSLRTGGEKLFF. The DNA for the CDR3 is TGTGCCAGCAGCCTACGGACCGGAGGTGAAAAACTGTTTTTT. The genes are TRBV7-2 and TRBJ1-4; D not certain. This CDR3 has 14 residues. Germline CDR1 reads SGHTA; CDR2 reads FQGNSA. Trimming pared 5 bases from V and 7 bases from J, leaving 14 bases between.